The 23 T cell receptor beta chains below come from one sample, sequenced in a study of T cells in Graves' hyperthyroidism and ophthalmopathy. The TCR beta CDR3 regions underwent amplification using RNA transcripts as the source. Using the HTBI primer set, a first-round RT-PCR was run on the TCR CDR3. From the multiplex PCR reads, TCRdb called clonotypes with MiXCR, one entry per CDR3 protein. The table includes about 640,000 distinct CDR3 sequences, around 20% detected once. The material sequenced was blood. All receptors come from a young man with Graves' ophthalmopathy.

The sample holds a few counts of this clonotype. The CDR3 bases are TGTGCCAGCAGGCGGACAGGGGAGTTACAGCCCCAGCATTTT. Its translation is CASRRTGELQPQHF. The chain joins TRBV27 to TRBJ1-5; 9 bases align to TRBD1. With 6 bases clipped from V and 7 bases from J, the junction kept 7 bases outside the gene matches. Germline lookup yields CDR1 MNHEY and CDR2 SMNVEV (reference sequence). The CDR3 consists of 14 residues.

The V call is TRBV24-1, the J call TRBJ2-1; 11 positions agree with TRBD2. The CDR3 covers 15 residues. The germline CDR1 and CDR2 sequences are KGHDR and SFDVKD. V trimming: 3 bases; J trimming: 9 bases; junction bases outside the gene matches: 6. CDR3 in amino acids: CATSDKPGLAVEQFF. CDR3 coding DNA: TGTGCCACCAGTGATAAACCGGGACTAGCGGTTGAGCAGTTCTTC.

At least ten counts were recorded for this clonotype. The rearrangement joins TRBV24-1 to TRBJ2-3; 9 positions agree with TRBD2. The CDR3 sequence is 18 residues long. Germline assignment: CDR1 KGHDR and CDR2 SFDVKD. The ends lost 3 bases at V and 0 bases at J; junction bases unmatched: 9. For the CDR3, the DNA is TGTGCCACCAGTGATGGGCCCGGGCTAGCGGGAAGCACAGATACGCAGTATTTT. It encodes CATSDGPGLAGSTDTQYF.

This clonotype was recorded many times. This chain connects TRBV20-1 to TRBJ1-2; 9 bases are a match to TRBD1. The germline V gene has CDR1 DFQATT and CDR2 SNEGSKA (reference sequence). Unmatched junction bases numbered 8, after V lost 2 bases and J lost 1 base. This CDR3 has 16 amino acids. This CDR3 reads CSARKIRTGDNYGYTF. The CDR3 nucleotides are TGCAGTGCTAGAAAAATAAGGACAGGGGATAACTATGGCTACACCTTC.

V gene TRBV7-9 combines with J gene TRBJ1-6; maybe TRBD1 (5 bases). Trimming removed 2 bases at V and 6 bases at J, with 8 bases between. Germline V lookup: CDR1 SEHNR, CDR2 FQNEAQ (reference sequence). The CDR3 extends over 14 amino acids. CDR3 coding DNA: TGTGCCAGCAGCTTAAAGGGGTCTAATTCACCCCTCCACTTT. This sequence encodes CASSLKGSNSPLHF.

This clonotype was observed a handful of times. This rearrangement joins TRBV7-9 to TRBJ2-7; 14 bases are a match to TRBD2. The CDR3 contains 15 residues. CDR1 is SEHNR and CDR2 is FQNEAQ in the germline V gene (reference sequence). J gave up 7 bases and V 6 bases, and 8 bases lay outside the gene matches. CDR3 residues: CASSRGLAGVREQYF. DNA for the CDR3: TGTGCCAGCAGTAGGGGACTAGCGGGAGTGCGAGAGCAGTACTTC.

This clonotype was seen repeatedly, ten times or more. The genes are TRBV20-1 and TRBJ2-7, with TRBD2 matching 9 bases. Looked up from germline, CDR1 is DFQATT and CDR2 is SNEGSKA (reference sequence). The J segment lost 7 bases and the V segment lost 2 bases, leaving 18 bases of the junction unmatched. The CDR3 loop spans 17 amino acids. The chain's CDR3 is CSARLASSGISVGEQYF. CDR3 coding DNA: TGCAGTGCTAGATTGGCGTCTAGCGGGATCTCGGTGGGGGAGCAGTACTTC.

This clonotype was counted at least ten times. Here the CDR3 DNA reads TGCGCCAGCAGCTTGGCTGGCAGGGGGCGCGACGAGCAGTACTTC. Its protein product is CASSLAGRGRDEQYF. The rearrangement uses TRBV5-1 and TRBJ2-7; TRBD1 matches 8 bases. V dropped 0 bases and J dropped 5; count of bases not matched to a gene: 7. The CDR3 runs to 15 residues. The germline V gene has CDR1 SGHRS and CDR2 YFSETQ.

This clonotype was seen a few times. The chain joins TRBV4-1 to TRBJ2-1, with 15 positions matching TRBD2. V was clipped by 1 base and J by 6 bases; unmatched bases: 7. The CDR3 runs 18 residues. Germline V gene lookup returns CDR1 MGHRA and CDR2 YSYEKL. The CDR3 loop reads CASSQGTSGRDTGNEQFF. The CDR3 DNA reads as TGCGCCAGCAGCCAAGGGACTAGCGGGAGGGATACGGGCAATGAGCAGTTCTTC.

This clonotype was observed a few times. V gene TRBV7-9 combines with J gene TRBJ2-7; TRBD1 matches at 8 bases. This CDR3 comprises 17 residues. The germline V gene has CDR1 SEHNR and CDR2 FQNEAQ (reference sequence). V dropped 2 bases and J dropped 0; count of bases not matched to a gene: 9. The CDR3 loop is CASSLQVGGTGSYEQYF. The DNA of the CDR3 is TGTGCCAGCAGCTTACAAGTAGGGGGGACAGGCTCCTACGAGCAGTACTTC. Drawing the rest from reference TRBV7-9 and TRBJ2-7, the complete variable domain is DTGVSQNPRHKITKRGQNVTFRCDPISEHNRLYWYRQTLGQGPEFLTYFQNEAQLEKSRLLSDRFSAERPKGSFSTLEIQRTEQGDSAMYLCASSLQVGGTGSYEQYFGPGTRLTVT.

This clonotype was detected many times. The chain carries TRBV20-1 and TRBJ1-1; 7 nucleotides align to TRBD1. The length of the CDR3 is 13 residues. J was trimmed by 4 bases and V by 6 bases; bases with no gene match: 8. Germline assignment: CDR1 DFQATT and CDR2 SNEGSKA (reference sequence). In DNA, the CDR3 is TGCAGTGCACAATCGACAGGGATCACTGAAGCTTTCTTT. Translation: CSAQSTGITEAFF.

This clonotype was detected a few times. This CDR3 reads CSAGNRGSDEQYF. The CDR3, as DNA: TGCAGTGCCGGGAACAGGGGATCCGACGAGCAGTACTTC. The V gene is TRBV20-1, the J gene TRBJ2-7; 7 bases line up with TRBD1. The CDR3 loop spans 13 amino acids. Germline V lookup: CDR1 DFQATT, CDR2 SNEGSKA (reference sequence). Unmatched junction bases numbered 10, after V lost 6 bases and J lost 5 bases.

The chain combines TRBV7-9 with TRBJ1-4; 8 bases fit TRBD1. V was clipped by 5 bases and J by 8 bases; unmatched bases: 10. CDR1 and CDR2 from the germline V gene are SEHNR and FQNEAQ (reference sequence). The CDR3 consists of 15 residues. CDR3 loop: CASSPGQAGGEKLFF. CDR3 coding DNA: TGTGCCAGCAGCCCGGGACAGGCCGGAGGGGAAAAACTGTTTTTT.

The table lists this clonotype with many counts. The chain recombines TRBV2 with TRBJ2-2, with 7 bases matching TRBD1. There are 15 residues in the CDR3. Trimming cost V 8 bases and J 0 bases; bases outside gene matches: 6. Germline assignment: CDR1 SNHLY and CDR2 FYNNEI. This CDR3 reads CASRYRGSNTGELFF. In DNA, the CDR3 is TGTGCCAGCCGCTACAGGGGATCGAACACCGGGGAGCTGTTTTTT.

This clonotype turned up a few times. This chain connects TRBV7-8 to TRBJ1-5, with D possibly being TRBD1 (6 bases). Germline CDR1 SGHVS, CDR2 FQNEAQ. The CDR3 is 20 residues long. V lost 2 bases to trimming and J lost 2 bases, with 25 bases between them. The CDR3 bases are TGTGCCAGCAGCTTAATCAGGGGCAGGGACGGGTTTGGGGGCAATCAGCCCCAGCATTTT. Translated, it gives CASSLIRGRDGFGGNQPQHF.

The chain joins TRBV11-2 to TRBJ2-5; D unclear. The CDR3 runs to 15 residues. Germline V gene data show CDR1 as SGHAT and CDR2 as FQNNGV. The V gene lost 3 bases and the J gene lost 0 bases, with 11 bases spanning the gap. CDR3 bases: TGTGCCAGCAGCTTTTCGGCCGGGTACCAAGAGACCCAGTACTTC. Residues: CASSFSAGYQETQYF.

This clonotype was counted only a few times. The chain couples TRBV28 to TRBJ1-2; no firm D call. The V gene lost 5 bases and the J gene lost 6 bases, with 19 bases spanning the gap. The germline V gene encodes CDR1 MDHEN and CDR2 SYDVKM. The CDR3 sequence is 15 residues long. The CDR3 region is CASSPLKHQLNGYTF. In nucleotides, the CDR3 is TGTGCCAGCAGTCCCCTGAAGCACCAGCTTAATGGCTACACCTTC.

A few counts support this clonotype. The chain combines TRBV20-1 with TRBJ2-7; D remains ambiguous. The germline V gene encodes CDR1 DFQATT and CDR2 SNEGSKA (reference sequence). Deletions cut 2 bases from V and 4 bases from J, with 12 bases between. The CDR3 sequence is 13 residues long. The CDR3 region has the DNA TGCAGTGCTAGATCCCTAATAATATACGAGCAGTACTTC. Residues: CSARSLIIYEQYF.

This clonotype has a count of ten or more. This chain connects TRBV15 to TRBJ2-2, with D unresolved. In germline, CDR1 is LNHNV, CDR2 YYDKDF (reference sequence). The CDR3 has 12 residues. Deletions cut 3 bases from V and 3 bases from J, with 2 bases between. Here the CDR3 reads CATSRDTGELFF. For the CDR3, the DNA is TGTGCCACCAGCAGGGACACCGGGGAGCTGTTTTTT.

This clonotype has ten or more counts. The rearrangement uses TRBV7-9 and TRBJ1-1; D gene ambiguous. The germline CDR1 and CDR2 sequences are SEHNR and FQNEAQ (reference sequence). The V gene lost 5 bases and the J gene lost 7 bases, with 23 bases spanning the gap. This CDR3 comprises 16 residues. The CDR3 coding sequence is TGTGCCAGCAGCCTCTTTGTCGAGGCCCTCCTTGGTGAAGCTTTCTTT. It translates to CASSLFVEALLGEAFF.

This clonotype was counted a few times. The chain carries TRBV6-2 or TRBV6-3 and TRBJ2-7, with D tentatively TRBD1 or TRBD2 (6 bases each). Per the germline V gene, CDR1 is MNHEY and CDR2 is SVGEGT. Trimming pared 0 bases from V and 4 bases from J, leaving 22 bases between. This CDR3 comprises 18 residues. The CDR3 DNA is TGTGCCAGCAGTTACTCGAGAATGTGGAACAGGGAGGTTTACGAGCAGTACTTC. It is translated as CASSYSRMWNREVYEQYF.

This clonotype was recorded a few times. V is TRBV30 and J is TRBJ2-5; the match to TRBD1 covers 9 bases. Per germline, CDR1 GTSNPN and CDR2 SVGIG (reference sequence). The CDR3 is 13 residues long. V dropped 8 bases and J dropped 4; count of bases not matched to a gene: 8. CDR3 amino acids: CAQSGQGPETQYF. The CDR3 nucleotides are TGTGCCCAGTCCGGACAGGGGCCAGAGACCCAGTACTTC.

This clonotype was observed a handful of times. The chain couples TRBV27 to TRBJ2-7; 8 positions agree with TRBD2. This CDR3 has 18 residues. Germline assignment: CDR1 MNHEY and CDR2 SMNVEV (reference sequence). With 2 bases clipped from V and 3 bases from J, the junction kept 15 bases outside the gene matches. The CDR3, as DNA: TGTGCCAGCAGTTTAGGGTGGGTAGCGGGGAGGGAGGTCTACGAGCAGTACTTC. It codes for CASSLGWVAGREVYEQYF.